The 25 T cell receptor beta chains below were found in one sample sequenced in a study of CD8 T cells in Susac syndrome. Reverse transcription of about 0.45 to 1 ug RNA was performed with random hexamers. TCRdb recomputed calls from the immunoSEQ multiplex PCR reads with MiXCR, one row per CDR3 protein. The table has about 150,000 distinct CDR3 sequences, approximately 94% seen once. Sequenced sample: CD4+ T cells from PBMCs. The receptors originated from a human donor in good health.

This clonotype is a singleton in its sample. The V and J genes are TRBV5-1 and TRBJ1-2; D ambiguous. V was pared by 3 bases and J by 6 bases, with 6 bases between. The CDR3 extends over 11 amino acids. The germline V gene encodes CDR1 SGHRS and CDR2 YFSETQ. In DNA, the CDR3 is TGCGCCAGCAGCTGGGAACATGGCTACACCTTC. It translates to CASSWEHGYTF.

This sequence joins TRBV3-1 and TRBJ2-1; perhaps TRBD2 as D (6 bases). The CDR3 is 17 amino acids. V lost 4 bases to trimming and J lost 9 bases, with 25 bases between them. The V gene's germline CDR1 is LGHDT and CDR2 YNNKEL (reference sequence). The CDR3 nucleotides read TGTGCCAGCAGCCCATTTGGGGCGGGACTTCCTATTGGTGAGCAGTTCTTC. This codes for CASSPFGAGLPIGEQFF.

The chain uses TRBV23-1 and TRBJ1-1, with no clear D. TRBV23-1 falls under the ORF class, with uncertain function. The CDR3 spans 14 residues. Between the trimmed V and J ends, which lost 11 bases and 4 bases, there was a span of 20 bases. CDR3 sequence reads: CARVLGAPPTEAFF. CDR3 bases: TGCGCCCGAGTGTTGGGAGCTCCCCCCACTGAAGCTTTCTTT.

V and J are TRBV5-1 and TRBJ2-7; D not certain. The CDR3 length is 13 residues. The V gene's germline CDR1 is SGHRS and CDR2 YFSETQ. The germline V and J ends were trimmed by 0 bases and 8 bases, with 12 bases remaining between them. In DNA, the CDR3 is TGCGCCAGCAGCTTGGCCATAAACCAACAGCAGTACTTC. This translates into CASSLAINQQQYF.

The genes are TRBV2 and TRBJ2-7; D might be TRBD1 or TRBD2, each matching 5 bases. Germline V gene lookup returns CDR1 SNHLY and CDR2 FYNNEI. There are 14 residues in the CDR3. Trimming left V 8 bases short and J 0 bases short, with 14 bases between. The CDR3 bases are TGTGCCAGCCATAGAGGGGATTTCTCCTACGAGCAGTACTTC. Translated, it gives CASHRGDFSYEQYF.

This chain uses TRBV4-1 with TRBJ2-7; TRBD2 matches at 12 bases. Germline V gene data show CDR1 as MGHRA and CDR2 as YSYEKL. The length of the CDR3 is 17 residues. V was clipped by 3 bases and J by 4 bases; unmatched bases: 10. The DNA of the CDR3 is TGCGCCAGCAGCCACCCTGAGGCCCTAGCGGGAGGGTACGAGCAGTACTTC. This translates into CASSHPEALAGGYEQYF.

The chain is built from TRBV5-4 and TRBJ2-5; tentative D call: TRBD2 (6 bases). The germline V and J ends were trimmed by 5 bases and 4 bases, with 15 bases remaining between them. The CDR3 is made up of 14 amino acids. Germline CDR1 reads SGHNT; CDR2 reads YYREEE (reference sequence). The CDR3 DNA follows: TGTGCCAGCAGTCAGACTAGTTACAGAGAGACCCAGTACTTC. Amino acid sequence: CASSQTSYRETQYF.

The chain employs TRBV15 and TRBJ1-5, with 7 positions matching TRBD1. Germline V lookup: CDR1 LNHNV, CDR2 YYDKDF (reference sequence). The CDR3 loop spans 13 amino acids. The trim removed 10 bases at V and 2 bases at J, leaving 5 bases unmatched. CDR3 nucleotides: TGTGCCATTCAGGGGGGAGGCAATCAGCCCCAGCATTTT. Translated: CAIQGGGNQPQHF.

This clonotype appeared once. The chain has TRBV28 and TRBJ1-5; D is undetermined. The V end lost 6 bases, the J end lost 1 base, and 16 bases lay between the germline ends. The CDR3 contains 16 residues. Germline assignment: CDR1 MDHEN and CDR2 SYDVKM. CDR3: CASSPQSTPSNQPQHF. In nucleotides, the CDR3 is TGTGCCAGCAGCCCTCAGTCTACCCCGAGCAATCAGCCCCAGCATTTT.

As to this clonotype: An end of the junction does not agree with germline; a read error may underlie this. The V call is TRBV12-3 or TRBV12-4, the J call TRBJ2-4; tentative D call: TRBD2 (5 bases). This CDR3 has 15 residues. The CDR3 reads CASSLGGVGKNSQYF. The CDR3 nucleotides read TGTGCCAGCAGTTTGGGCGGTGTCGGGAAGAACAGTCAGTACTTC.

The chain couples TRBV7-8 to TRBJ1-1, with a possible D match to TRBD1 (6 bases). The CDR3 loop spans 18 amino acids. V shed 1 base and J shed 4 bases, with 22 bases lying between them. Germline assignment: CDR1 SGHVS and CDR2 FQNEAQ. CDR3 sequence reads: CASSLVSVLDRFSTEAFF. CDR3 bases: TGTGCCAGCAGCTTAGTTAGCGTTCTCGACAGGTTTAGCACTGAAGCTTTCTTT.

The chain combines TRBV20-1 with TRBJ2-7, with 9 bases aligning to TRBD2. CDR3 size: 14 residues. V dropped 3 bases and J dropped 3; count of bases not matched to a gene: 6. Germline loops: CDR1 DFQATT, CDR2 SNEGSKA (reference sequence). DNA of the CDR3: TGCAGTGCTAGTCCTCGGACTAGCGTCTACGAGCAGTACTTC. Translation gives CSASPRTSVYEQYF.

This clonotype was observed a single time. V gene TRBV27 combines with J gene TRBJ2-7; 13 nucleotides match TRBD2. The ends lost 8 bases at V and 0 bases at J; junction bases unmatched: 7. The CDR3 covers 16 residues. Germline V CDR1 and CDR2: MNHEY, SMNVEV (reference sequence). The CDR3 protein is CASERLAGGRSYEQYF. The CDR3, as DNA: TGTGCCAGCGAGAGACTAGCGGGAGGCCGCTCCTACGAGCAGTACTTC.

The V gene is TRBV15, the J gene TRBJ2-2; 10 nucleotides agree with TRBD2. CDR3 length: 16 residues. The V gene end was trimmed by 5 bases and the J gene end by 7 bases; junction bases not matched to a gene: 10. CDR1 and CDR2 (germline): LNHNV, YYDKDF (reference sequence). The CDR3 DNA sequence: TGTGCCACCAGCCCAGCAAACCTAGCGGGAGTCGGGGAGCTGTTTTTT. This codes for CATSPANLAGVGELFF.

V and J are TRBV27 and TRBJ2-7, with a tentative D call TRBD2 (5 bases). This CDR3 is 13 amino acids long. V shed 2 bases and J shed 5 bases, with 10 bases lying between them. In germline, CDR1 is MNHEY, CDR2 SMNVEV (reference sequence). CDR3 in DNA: TGTGCCAGCAGTTTAGCTACTAGTGACGAGCAGTACTTC. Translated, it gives CASSLATSDEQYF.

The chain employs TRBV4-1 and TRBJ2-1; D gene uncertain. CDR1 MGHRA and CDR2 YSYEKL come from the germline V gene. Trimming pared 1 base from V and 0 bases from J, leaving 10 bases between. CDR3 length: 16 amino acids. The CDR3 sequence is CASSQVAADSYNEQFF. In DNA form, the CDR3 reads TGCGCCAGCAGCCAAGTTGCGGCGGACTCCTACAATGAGCAGTTCTTC.

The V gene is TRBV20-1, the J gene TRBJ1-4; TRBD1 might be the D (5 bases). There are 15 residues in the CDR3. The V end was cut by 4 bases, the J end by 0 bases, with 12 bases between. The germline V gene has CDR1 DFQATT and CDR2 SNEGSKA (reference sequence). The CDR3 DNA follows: TGCAGTGCTACGGGGCTGCTGACAACTAATGAAAAACTGTTTTTT. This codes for CSATGLLTTNEKLFF.

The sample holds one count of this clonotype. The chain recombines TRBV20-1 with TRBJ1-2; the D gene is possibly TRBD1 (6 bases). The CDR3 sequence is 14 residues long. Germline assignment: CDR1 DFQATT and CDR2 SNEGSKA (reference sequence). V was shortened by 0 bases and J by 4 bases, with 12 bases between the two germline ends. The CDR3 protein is CSARDGQSAYGYTF. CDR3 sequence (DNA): TGCAGTGCTAGAGATGGACAGTCTGCCTATGGCTACACCTTC.

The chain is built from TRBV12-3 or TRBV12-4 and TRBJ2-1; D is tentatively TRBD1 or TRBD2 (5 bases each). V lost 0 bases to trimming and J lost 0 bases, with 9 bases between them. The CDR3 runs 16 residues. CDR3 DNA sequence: TGTGCCAGCAGTTTAGCGGGGCGGGTCTCCTACAATGAGCAGTTCTTC. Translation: CASSLAGRVSYNEQFF.

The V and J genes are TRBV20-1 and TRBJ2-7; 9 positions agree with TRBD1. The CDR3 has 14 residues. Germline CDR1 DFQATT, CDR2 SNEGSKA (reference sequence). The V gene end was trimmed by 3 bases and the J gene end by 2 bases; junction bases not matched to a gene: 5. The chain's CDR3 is CSASPTGGAYEQYF. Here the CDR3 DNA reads TGCAGTGCTAGCCCGACAGGGGGGGCCTACGAGCAGTACTTC.

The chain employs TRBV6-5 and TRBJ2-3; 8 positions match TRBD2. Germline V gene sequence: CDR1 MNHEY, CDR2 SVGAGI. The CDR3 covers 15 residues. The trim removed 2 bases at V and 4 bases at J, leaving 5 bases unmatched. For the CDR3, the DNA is TGTGCCAGCAGTTACGGTTTAGCGGGATCAGATACGCAGTATTTT. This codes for CASSYGLAGSDTQYF.

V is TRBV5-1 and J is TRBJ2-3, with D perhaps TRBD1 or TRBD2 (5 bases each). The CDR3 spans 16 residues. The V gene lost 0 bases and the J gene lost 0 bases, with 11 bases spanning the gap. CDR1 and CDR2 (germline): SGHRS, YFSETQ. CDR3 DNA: TGCGCCAGCAGCTTGGGGGGACGGTCTAGCACAGATACGCAGTATTTT. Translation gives CASSLGGRSSTDTQYF.

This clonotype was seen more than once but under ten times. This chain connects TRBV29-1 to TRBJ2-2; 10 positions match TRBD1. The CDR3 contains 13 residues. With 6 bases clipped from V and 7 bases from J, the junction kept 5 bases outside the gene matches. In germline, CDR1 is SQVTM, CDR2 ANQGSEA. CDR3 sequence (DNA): TGCAGCGTAGACAGGGGGCGGAACGGGGAGCTGTTTTTT. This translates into CSVDRGRNGELFF.

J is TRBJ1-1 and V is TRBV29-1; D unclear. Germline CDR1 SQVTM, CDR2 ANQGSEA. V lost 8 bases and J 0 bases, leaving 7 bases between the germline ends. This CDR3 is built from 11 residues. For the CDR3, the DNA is TGCAGCCTATCCATGAACACTGAAGCTTTCTTT. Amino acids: CSLSMNTEAFF.

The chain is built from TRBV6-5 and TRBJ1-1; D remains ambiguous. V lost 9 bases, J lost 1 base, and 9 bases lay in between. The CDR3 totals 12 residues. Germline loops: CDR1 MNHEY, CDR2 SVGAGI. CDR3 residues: CARHRENTEAFF. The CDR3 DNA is TGTGCCAGGCATCGTGAGAACACTGAAGCTTTCTTT.